Below, 30 T cell receptor beta chains from the same sample are listed, as sequenced in a study of molecular identifiers for immune sequencing clone quantification. TCRdb re-derived calls from the PCR reads in MiXCR, one entry per CDR3 protein. The table lists around 300,000 distinct CDR3 sequences, roughly a quarter of them singletons. Source material: naive CD8+ T cells from blood, with Jurkat cell RNA spiked in. Indicated subset: FACS-sorted CD8+CD4-CCR7+CD45RA+ naive T cells. These receptors were collected from a human donor in good health. Some libraries in this study had Jurkat cell RNA spiked in.

Details on this clonotype: In this CDR3 the conserved last residue, phenylalanine or tryptophan, is missing, so a read error is likely. The chain links TRBV4-1 to TRBJ2-7; D call uncertain. V gave up 3 bases and J gave up 3 bases, with 6 bases separating them. The V gene's germline CDR1 is MGHRA and CDR2 YSYEKL. CDR3 size: 12 residues. CDR3 region: CASSQNSYEQYY. The CDR3 nucleotides are TGCGCCAGCAGCCAGAACAGCTACGAGCAGTACTAC.

This clonotype was found many times. This chain links TRBV6-5 with TRBJ2-6; D uncertain. The CDR3 contains 14 residues. CDR1 and CDR2 (germline): MNHEY, SVGAGI. Trimming left V 5 bases short and J 3 bases short, with 8 bases between. The CDR3 nucleotides are TGTGCCAGCAGTCCCGGTGGTGGGGCCAACGTCCTGACTTTC. Amino acid sequence: CASSPGGGANVLTF.

This clonotype was seen only a few times. One end of the junction does not line up with germline, which may come from a read error. This rearrangement joins TRBV4-3 to TRBJ2-7; TRBD1 matches at 11 bases. The CDR3 extends over 15 amino acids. Germline lookup yields CDR1 LGHNA and CDR2 YSLEER. CDR3 sequence (DNA): TGCGTCAGCAGCCAAAGGACAGGGGGCCCGAGCGAGCAGTACTTC. This translates into CVSSQRTGGPSEQYF.

The chain carries TRBV5-6 and TRBJ2-2; TRBD1 agrees at 8 bases. CDR3 length: 18 residues. V was clipped by 4 bases and J by 3 bases; unmatched bases: 14. Germline lookup yields CDR1 SGHDT and CDR2 YYEEEE. This CDR3 is CASSPPSYGQGDTGELFF. The CDR3, as DNA: TGTGCCAGCAGCCCGCCGTCTTACGGACAGGGAGACACCGGGGAGCTGTTTTTT.

This clonotype was seen a few times. For the CDR3, the DNA is TGTGCCAGCAGCTTAGCATTGACCTGCCAAGAGACCCAGTACTTC. Its translation: CASSLALTCQETQYF. The chain couples TRBV7-8 to TRBJ2-5, with D unresolved. Germline values: CDR1 SGHVS, CDR2 FQNEAQ. The CDR3 is made up of 15 amino acids. Trimming removed 0 bases from V and 1 base from J, with 9 bases in between.

As to this clonotype: A much bigger clone sits one base away, suggesting this may be a read error. V usage is TRBV7-9 and J usage is TRBJ1-1; D is ambiguous. CDR3 size: 15 residues. Looked up from germline, CDR1 is SEHNR and CDR2 is FQNEAQ (reference sequence). The CDR3 sequence is CAGSLVGSLNTEAFF. As DNA, the CDR3 is TGTGCCGGCAGCTTAGTTGGCAGCCTCAACACTGAAGCTTTCTTT.

This clonotype was observed at least ten times. CDR3 sequence reads: CAILWGNEQFF. In DNA form, the CDR3 reads TGTGCCATCCTTTGGGGGAATGAGCAGTTCTTC. The chain is built from TRBV2 and TRBJ2-1; tentatively, D is TRBD1 or TRBD2 (5 bases each). There are 11 residues in the CDR3. Germline CDR1 is SNHLY and CDR2 is FYNNEI. V lost 10 bases to trimming and J lost 7 bases, with 11 bases between them.

This clonotype was counted many times. The chain combines TRBV5-6 with TRBJ2-3; D ambiguous. CDR3 size: 14 residues. CDR1 SGHDT and CDR2 YYEEEE come from the germline V gene. V shed 1 base and J shed 6 bases, with 12 bases lying between them. CDR3 in DNA: TGTGCCAGCAGCTTGTCCGAGGCCGTGGATACGCAGTATTTT. Protein: CASSLSEAVDTQYF.

This rearrangement joins TRBV11-2 to TRBJ2-2; 10 bases map to TRBD1. The germline V gene encodes CDR1 SGHAT and CDR2 FQNNGV. Germline trimming cut 1 base from V and 4 bases from J; bases unmatched to any gene: 9. The CDR3 totals 18 residues. The CDR3 nucleotides are TGTGCCAGCAGCTTAGGACGACAGGGGGCGCAAGTCACCGGGGAGCTGTTTTTT. Its translation: CASSLGRQGAQVTGELFF.

This clonotype appeared a single time. Just one base apart from a much larger clone, this may be a read error. The chain joins TRBV5-6 to TRBJ2-6, with a weak D call TRBD1 (5 bases). The CDR3 covers 16 residues. The germline V gene has CDR1 SGHDT and CDR2 YYEEEE. CDR3 protein: CASSLEERSGADVLTF. The CDR3 nucleotides read TGTGCCAGCAGCTTGGAGGAGCGCTCTGGGGCCGACGTCCTGACTTTC.

The genes are TRBV7-2 and TRBJ2-7; D is undetermined. The CDR3 contains 12 residues. Per germline, CDR1 SGHTA and CDR2 FQGNSA. With 5 bases removed from V and 7 bases from J, the gap between germline ends came to 12 bases. The CDR3 here is CASSVRSDEQYF. The CDR3 nucleotides are TGTGCCAGCAGCGTGAGGTCGGATGAGCAGTACTTC. The full variable domain, with the rest looked up from reference TRBV7-2 and TRBJ2-7, is GAGVSQSPSNKVTEKGKDVELRCDPISGHTALYWYRQSLGQGLEFLIYFQGNSAPDKSGLPSDRFSAERTGGSVSTLTIQRTQQEDSAVYLCASSVRSDEQYFGPGTRLTVT.

At least ten counts were recorded for this clonotype. This chain links TRBV6-5 with TRBJ2-3; D may correspond to TRBD1 or TRBD2 (5 bases each). The CDR3 covers 11 residues. CDR1 and CDR2 (germline): MNHEY, SVGAGI. Trimming took off 6 bases at V and 5 bases at J, with 6 bases between the two ends. This chain's CDR3 is CASRRGDTQYF. The CDR3 DNA is TGTGCCAGCAGGAGGGGAGATACGCAGTATTTT.

About this clonotype itself: A much more abundant neighbour one base away suggests this may be a read error. The chain couples TRBV2 to TRBJ2-3; no reliable D call. This CDR3 contains 16 residues. The V gene's germline CDR1 is SNHLY and CDR2 FYNNEI. The CDR3 here is CASCEGLATNKDTQYF. Here the CDR3 DNA reads TGTGCCAGCTGTGAAGGTTTGGCCACTAATAAGGATACGCAGTATTTT.

DNA for the CDR3: TGTGCCAGCAGCCAAGATCCCCCGAACCCAGATACGCAGTATTTT. Translated: CASSQDPPNPDTQYF. The genes are TRBV4-2 and TRBJ2-3; D not certain. V dropped 0 bases and J dropped 4 bases, with 11 bases sitting between them. The germline CDR1 and CDR2 sequences are LGHNA and YNFKEQ. CDR3 length: 15 amino acids.

This chain uses TRBV19 with TRBJ2-3; 14 bases align to TRBD2. This CDR3 is 16 amino acids long. Germline V CDR1 and CDR2: LNHDA, SQIVND (reference sequence). The J segment lost 5 bases and the V segment lost 3 bases, leaving 4 bases of the junction unmatched. CDR3 in DNA: TGTGCCAGTAGTATTCTAGGACTAGCGGGAGGAGATACGCAGTATTTT. Encoded protein: CASSILGLAGGDTQYF.

In this sample, this clonotype turned up many times. J is TRBJ2-3 and V is TRBV29-1, with no clear D. The V gene's germline CDR1 is SQVTM and CDR2 ANQGSEA. The ends were cut back, 4 bases at V and 2 bases at J, with 4 bases in the middle. The CDR3 consists of 11 residues. CDR3 coding DNA: TGCAGCGTTGTATTCACAGATACGCAGTATTTT. It is translated as CSVVFTDTQYF.

V is TRBV7-8 and J is TRBJ1-5, with D possibly TRBD1 on 5 matching bases. This CDR3 region has 15 residues. Germline values: CDR1 SGHVS, CDR2 FQNEAQ. With 4 bases removed from V and 0 bases from J, the gap between germline ends came to 10 bases. This chain's CDR3 is CASSSTAYSNQPQHF. CDR3 coding DNA: TGTGCCAGCAGCTCGACAGCCTATAGCAATCAGCCCCAGCATTTT.

This clonotype was found a few times. Written as DNA, the CDR3 is TGTGCCAGCAGTTACCCGGATCACTACGAGCAGTACTTC. It is translated as CASSYPDHYEQYF. The chain is built from TRBV6-2 or TRBV6-3 and TRBJ2-7, with D unresolved. CDR3 length equals 13 residues. V was shortened by 2 bases and J by 3 bases, with 8 bases between the two germline ends. Germline CDR1 is MNHEY and CDR2 is SVGEGT.

This clonotype showed up many times. This chain joins TRBV7-3 and TRBJ1-1, with 11 bases matching TRBD1. Trimming removed 4 bases from V and 5 bases from J; junction bases left unmatched: 3. Germline-derived CDR1 and CDR2 are SGHTA and FQGTGA. This CDR3 has 14 residues. CDR3 protein: CASSSGQGVTEAFF. The CDR3 DNA reads TGTGCCAGCAGCTCGGGACAGGGGGTTACTGAAGCTTTCTTT.

Turning to this clonotype: One junction end does not reproduce the germline sequence, and a read error may be involved. CDR3 protein: CASSSSGPPSYEQSF. The CDR3 coding sequence is TGTGCCAGCAGTTCGTCCGGGCCGCCTTCCTACGAGCAGTCCTTC. The chain has TRBV28 and TRBJ2-7; D ambiguous. This CDR3 has 15 residues. From germline, CDR1 is MDHEN and CDR2 SYDVKM. Full variable domain (rest looked up from reference TRBV28 and TRBJ2-7): DVKVTQSSRYLVKRTGEKVFLECVQDMDHENMFWYRQDPGLGLRLIYFSYDVKMKEKGDIPEGYSVSREKKERFSLILESASTNQTSMYLCASSSSGPPSYEQSFGPGTRLTVT.

This clonotype was counted at least ten times. V gene TRBV2 combines with J gene TRBJ1-1; 7 bases agree with TRBD1. After removal of 1 base from V and 4 bases from J, the junction contained 6 bases not matched to a gene. This CDR3 region has 15 residues. CDR1 is SNHLY and CDR2 is FYNNEI in the germline V gene. The CDR3 spells CASSEEGATFTEAFF. The CDR3, as DNA: TGTGCCAGCAGTGAAGAGGGGGCTACGTTCACTGAAGCTTTCTTT. Full variable domain (outside the CDR3, taken from reference TRBV2 and TRBJ1-1): EPEVTQTPSHQVTQMGQEVILRCVPISNHLYFYWYRQILGQKVEFLVSFYNNEISEKSEIFDDQFSVERPDGSNFTLKIRSTKLEDSAMYFCASSEEGATFTEAFFGQGTRLTVV.

This clonotype has a handful of counts. The genes are TRBV7-8 and TRBJ2-7; D unclear. The CDR3 is 14 amino acids. Trimming cost V 1 base and J 0 bases, with 7 bases left between them. CDR1 SGHVS and CDR2 FQNEAQ come from the germline V gene. CDR3 sequence: CASSLGVVSYEQYF. CDR3 bases: TGTGCCAGCAGCTTAGGAGTAGTCTCCTACGAGCAGTACTTC.

About this clonotype itself: A much more abundant neighbour one base away suggests this may be a read error. This chain uses TRBV7-6 with TRBJ1-1; D is undetermined. The germline CDR1 and CDR2 sequences are SGHVS and FNYEAQ. The CDR3 is 17 residues long. Here the CDR3 DNA reads TGTGCCGGCAGCTTAGATATCCCACCAACTTTGAACACTGAAGCTTTCTTT. Encoded protein: CAGSLDIPPTLNTEAFF.

A word on this clonotype: This sequence may be a read error, since a much larger clone differs from it by one base. The V call is TRBV3-1, the J call TRBJ2-5; D uncertain. The CDR3 covers 10 residues. Germline V gene sequence: CDR1 LGHDT, CDR2 YNNKEL (reference sequence). The CDR3 nucleotides read TGTGCCAGCAGCTCGGAGACCCGGTACTTC. It is translated as CASSSETRYF.

This clonotype was seen at least ten times. The chain employs TRBV12-3 or TRBV12-4 and TRBJ2-7; 9 bases match TRBD1. The CDR3 has 16 residues. V was pared by 5 bases and J by 2 bases, with 10 bases of the junction left unmatched. The CDR3 here is CASSIRDRDSPYEQYF. CDR3 coding DNA: TGTGCCAGCAGTATCCGGGACAGGGATTCACCCTACGAGCAGTACTTC.

The chain is built from TRBV7-9 and TRBJ2-1, with D possibly being TRBD2 (5 bases). V was shortened by 7 bases and J by 0 bases, with 10 bases between the two germline ends. The CDR3 consists of 14 residues. Germline V gene sequence: CDR1 SEHNR, CDR2 FQNEAQ (reference sequence). CDR3 sequence (DNA): TGTGCCAGCATGGAGGACGGCTCCTACAATGAGCAGTTCTTC. Translating gives CASMEDGSYNEQFF.

About this clonotype itself: This clone may be a read error of a much larger clone one base away. The rearrangement uses TRBV28 and TRBJ1-5; D is unresolved. Trimming took off 6 bases at V and 3 bases at J, with 21 bases between the two ends. Germline V lookup: CDR1 MDHEN, CDR2 SYDVKM. CDR3 length: 17 amino acids. The CDR3 region has the DNA TGTGCCAGCAGCCATAGGTGGCCGGGGTCTTTCAATCAGCCCCAGCATTTT. Translation: CASSHRWPGSFNQPQHF.

J is TRBJ2-7 and V is TRBV30; D is tentatively TRBD1 or TRBD2 (5 bases each). The CDR3 is 15 amino acids. The germline V and J ends were trimmed by 1 base and 2 bases, with 15 bases remaining between them. Germline CDR1 and CDR2: GTSNPN and SVGIG (reference sequence). The CDR3 loop is CAWSGHPGPTYEQYF. In DNA, the CDR3 is TGTGCCTGGAGTGGACACCCGGGACCGACCTACGAGCAGTACTTC. The variable domain in full, with the rest retrieved from reference TRBV30 and TRBJ2-7, is SQTIHQWPATLVQPVGSPLSLECTVEGTSNPNLYWYRQAAGRGLQLLFYSVGIGQISSEVPQNLSASRPQDRQFILSSKKLLLSDSGFYLCAWSGHPGPTYEQYFGPGTRLTVT.

This clonotype was counted a few times. The genes are TRBV11-2 and TRBJ2-3, with D hard to call. This CDR3 has 13 amino acids. V lost 3 bases, J lost 6 bases, and 10 bases lay in between. Germline V CDR1 and CDR2: SGHAT, FQNNGV. CDR3 region: CASSFSSGDTQYF. The CDR3 coding sequence is TGTGCCAGCAGCTTCAGTTCCGGGGATACGCAGTATTTT.

This clonotype was observed many times. The rearrangement links TRBV2 to TRBJ2-7; 7 bases map to TRBD2. V shed 3 bases, J shed 6 bases, and the junction held 11 bases outside the gene matches. CDR1 SNHLY and CDR2 FYNNEI come from the germline V gene. CDR3 size: 15 residues. CDR3 in DNA: TGTGCCAGCAGTGAGCAGCTGCTAGCGGAGACCGAGCAGTACTTC. It translates to CASSEQLLAETEQYF.